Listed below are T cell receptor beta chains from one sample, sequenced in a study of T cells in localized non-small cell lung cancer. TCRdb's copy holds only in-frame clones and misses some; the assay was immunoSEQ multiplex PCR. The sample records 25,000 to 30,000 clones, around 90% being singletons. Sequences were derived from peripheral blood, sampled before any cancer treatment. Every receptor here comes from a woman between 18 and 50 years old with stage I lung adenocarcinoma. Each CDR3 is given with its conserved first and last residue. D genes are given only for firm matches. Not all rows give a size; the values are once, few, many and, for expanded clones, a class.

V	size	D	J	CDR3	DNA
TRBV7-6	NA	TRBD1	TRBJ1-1	CASALDRGRGTEAFF	TGTGCCAGCGCCCTTGACAGGGGGCGAGGCACTGAAGCTTTCTTT
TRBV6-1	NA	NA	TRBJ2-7	CASSERSVDEQYF	TGTGCCAGCAGTGAAAGAAGCGTTGACGAGCAGTACTTC
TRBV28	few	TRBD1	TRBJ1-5	CASSPGQGWPQHF	TGTGCCAGCAGCCCAGGACAGGGATGGCCCCAGCATTTT
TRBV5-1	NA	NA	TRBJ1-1	CASSPGLSDTEAFF	TGCGCCAGCAGCCCAGGGCTTTCGGACACTGAAGCTTTCTTT
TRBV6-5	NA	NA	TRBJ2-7	CASSSLGETYEQYF	TGTGCCAGCAGTAGTCTGGGCGAAACCTACGAGCAGTACTTC
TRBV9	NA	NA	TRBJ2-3	CASSRRVPSTDTQYF	TGTGCCAGCAGTCGTAGAGTCCCCAGCACAGATACGCAGTATTTT
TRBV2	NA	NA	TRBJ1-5	CASSYGGVDQPQHF	TGTGCCAGCAGTTATGGAGGTGTTGATCAGCCCCAGCATTTT
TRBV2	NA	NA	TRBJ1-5	CASSENEGNQPQHF	TGTGCCAGCAGTGAGAACGAGGGAAATCAGCCCCAGCATTTT
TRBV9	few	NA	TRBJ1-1	CASSAPDRGRTEAFF	TGTGCCAGCAGCGCGCCTGACCGGGGGCGTACTGAAGCTTTCTTT
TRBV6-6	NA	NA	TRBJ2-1	CASSYSDSLYYNEQFF	TGTGCCAGCAGTTACTCGGACAGCCTATACTACAATGAGCAGTTCTTC
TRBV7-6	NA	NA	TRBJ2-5	CASSQETQYF	TGTGCCAGCAGCCAAGAGACCCAGTACTTC
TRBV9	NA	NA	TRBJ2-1	CASSGVGDEQFF	TGTGCCAGCAGCGGGGTGGGCGATGAGCAGTTCTTC
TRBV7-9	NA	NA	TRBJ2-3	CASSEDGWAGTDTQYF	TGTGCCAGCAGCGAAGACGGGTGGGCGGGTACAGATACGCAGTATTTT
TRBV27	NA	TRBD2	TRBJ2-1	CAIGLAGVRNEQFF	TGTGCCATCGGACTAGCGGGAGTGCGGAATGAGCAGTTCTTC
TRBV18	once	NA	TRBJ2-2	CASSPLELNTGELFF	TGTGCCAGCTCACCACTCGAGCTTAACACCGGGGAGCTGTTTTTT
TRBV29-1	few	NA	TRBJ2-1	CSVRGQVDEQFF	TGCAGCGTCAGGGGCCAGGTGGATGAGCAGTTCTTC
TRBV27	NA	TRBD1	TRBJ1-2	CASRQQGNYGYTF	TGTGCCAGCCGCCAACAGGGGAACTATGGCTACACCTTC
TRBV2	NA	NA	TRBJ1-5	CASSYYMAELNQPQHF	TGTGCCAGCAGTTATTATATGGCAGAACTAAATCAGCCCCAGCATTTT
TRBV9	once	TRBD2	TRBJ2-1	CASSESGISYNEQFF	TGTGCCAGCAGCGAGAGCGGGATCTCCTACAATGAGCAGTTCTTC
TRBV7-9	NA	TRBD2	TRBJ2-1	CASSSGLVSYNEQFF	TGTGCCAGCAGCTCGGGACTAGTCTCCTACAATGAGCAGTTCTTC
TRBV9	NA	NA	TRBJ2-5	CASSRGLWVGRGETQYF	TGTGCCAGCAGCCGGGGTTTGTGGGTCGGCAGGGGAGAGACCCAGTACTTC
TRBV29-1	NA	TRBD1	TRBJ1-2	CSVGGLGQGDSEYYGYTF	TGCAGCGTTGGGGGACTAGGACAGGGGGATTCGGAGTACTATGGCTACACCTTC
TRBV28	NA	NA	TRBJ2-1	CASSPSFNEQFF	TGTGCCAGCAGTCCTTCTTTCAATGAGCAGTTCTTC
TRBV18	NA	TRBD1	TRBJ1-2	CASSPRTGTGNLGYTF	TGTGCCAGCTCACCGCGTACCGGGACAGGGAATCTTGGCTACACCTTC
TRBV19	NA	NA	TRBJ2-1	CASSIGGREQFF	TGTGCCAGTAGTATTGGAGGGAGGGAGCAGTTCTTC
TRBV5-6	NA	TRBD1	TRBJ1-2	CASSTGQNYGYTF	TGTGCCAGCAGCACGGGACAGAACTATGGCTACACCTTC
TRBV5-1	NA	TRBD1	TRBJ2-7	CASSVNPDRVTYEQYF	TGCGCCAGCAGCGTCAATCCGGACAGGGTTACGTACGAGCAGTACTTC
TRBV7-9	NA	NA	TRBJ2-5	CASSLLKETQYF	TGTGCCAGCAGCCTGTTAAAAGAGACCCAGTACTTC
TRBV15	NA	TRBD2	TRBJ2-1	CATSRERSGSQYNEQFF	TGTGCCACCAGCAGAGAGAGGAGCGGGAGCCAGTATAATGAGCAGTTCTTC
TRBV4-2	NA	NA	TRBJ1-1	CASSPMAGGQETEAFF	TGTGCCAGCAGCCCTATGGCGGGGGGCCAAGAGACTGAAGCTTTCTTT
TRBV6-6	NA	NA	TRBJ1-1	CASSRRGENTEAFF	TGTGCCAGCAGTCGTAGGGGGGAGAACACTGAAGCTTTCTTT
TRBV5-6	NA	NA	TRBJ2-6	CASSDWRVGANVLTF	TGTGCCAGCAGCGACTGGAGGGTTGGGGCCAACGTCCTGACTTTC
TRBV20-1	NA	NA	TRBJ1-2	CSASGGYTF	TGCAGTGCTAGTGGTGGCTACACCTTC
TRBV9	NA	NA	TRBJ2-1	CASSVNYNEQFF	TGTGCCAGCAGCGTAAACTACAATGAGCAGTTCTTC
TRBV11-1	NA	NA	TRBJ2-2	CASRGTNSMNTGELFF	TGTGCCAGCAGGGGGACGAATTCGATGAACACCGGGGAGCTGTTTTTT
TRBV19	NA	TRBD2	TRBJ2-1	CASSILGTSGIFYNEQFF	TGTGCCAGTAGTATATTGGGGACTAGCGGGATTTTTTACAATGAGCAGTTCTTC
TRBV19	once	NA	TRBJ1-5	CASSTGPFKAQHF	TGTGCCAGTAGTACTGGCCCGTTTAAGGCCCAGCATTTT
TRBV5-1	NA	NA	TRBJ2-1	CASSPRDNSYNEQFF	TGCGCCAGCAGCCCCCGGGACAACTCCTACAATGAGCAGTTCTTC
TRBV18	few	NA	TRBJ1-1	CASSPRGTVQGRDTEAFF	TGTGCCAGCTCCCCTAGAGGCACGGTTCAGGGGAGAGACACTGAAGCTTTCTTT
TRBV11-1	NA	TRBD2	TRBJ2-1	CASSYAAGPLYNEQFF	TGTGCCAGCAGCTACGCAGCGGGACCTCTCTACAATGAGCAGTTCTTC
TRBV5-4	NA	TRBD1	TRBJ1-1	CASSSNRGQDTEAFF	TGTGCCAGCAGCTCCAACAGGGGGCAGGACACTGAAGCTTTCTTT
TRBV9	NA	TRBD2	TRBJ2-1	CASNLGLAEDEQFF	TGTGCCAGCAATCTTGGACTAGCGGAGGATGAGCAGTTCTTC
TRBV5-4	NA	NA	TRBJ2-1	CASSLGPPRTYNEQFF	TGTGCCAGCAGCTTGGGGCCCCCTAGAACCTACAATGAGCAGTTCTTC
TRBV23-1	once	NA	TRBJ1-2	CAAHNRLVIRQNYANYGYTF	TGCGCAGCACACAATCGCCTAGTTATCCGCCAGAATTACGCTAACTATGGCTACACCTTC
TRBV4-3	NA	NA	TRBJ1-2	CASSQDGVRDGYGYTF	TGCGCCAGCAGCCAAGATGGTGTCAGGGACGGCTATGGCTACACCTTC
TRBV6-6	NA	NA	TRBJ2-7	CASSLRTNSYEQYF	TGTGCCAGCAGCCTACGGACCAACTCCTACGAGCAGTACTTC
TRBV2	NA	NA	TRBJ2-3	CASSERSGTDTQYF	TGTGCCAGCAGTGAAAGGAGTGGCACAGATACGCAGTATTTT
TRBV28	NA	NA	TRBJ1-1	CASSLFVGIKGAFF	TGTGCCAGCAGTTTATTCGTAGGTATCAAAGGAGCTTTCTTT
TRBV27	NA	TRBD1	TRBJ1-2	CASSFMGQDLYGYTF	TGTGCCAGCAGTTTTATGGGACAGGACTTGTATGGCTACACCTTC
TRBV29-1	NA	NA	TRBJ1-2	CSVSSGSNSYGYTF	TGCAGCGTTTCCAGTGGTAGCAATTCCTATGGCTACACCTTC